The rows below give T cell receptor beta chains drawn from one sample of a study of T cells in Graves' hyperthyroidism and ophthalmopathy. TCRdb re-called the multiplex PCR reads with MiXCR, one entry per CDR3 protein. The data contain around 600,000 distinct CDR3 sequences, 14% of them seen just once; the ten biggest clones take up roughly 6.9%. Material: blood. Every receptor here comes from a woman aged 18-29 years with Graves' ophthalmopathy. Each CDR3 is given with its conserved first and last residue. The D gene is left open where the match is weak. Some rows mark clone size as missing; the rest say once, few, many or name a class of expanded clone.

abundance: many
d_gene: .
j_gene: TRBJ1-1
v_gene: TRBV7-9
CDR3aa: CASSLVPSEAFF
CDR3nt: TGTGCCAGCAGCTTGGTTCCCTCTGAAGCTTTCTTT

abundance: many
d_gene: .
j_gene: TRBJ1-2
v_gene: TRBV12-3/TRBV12-4
CDR3aa: CASSLASDSNYGYTF
CDR3nt: TGTGCCAGCAGTTTAGCGTCGGACAGCAACTATGGCTACACCTTC

abundance: many
d_gene: TRBD2
j_gene: TRBJ2-3
v_gene: TRBV7-3
CDR3aa: CASSPTTGGADTQYF
CDR3nt: TGTGCCAGCAGCCCGACTACCGGGGGGGCAGATACGCAGTATTTT

abundance: few
d_gene: .
j_gene: TRBJ2-7
v_gene: TRBV3-1
CDR3aa: CASSQDWGYEQYF
CDR3nt: TGTGCCAGCAGCCAAGATTGGGGATACGAGCAGTACTTC

abundance: .
d_gene: TRBD2
j_gene: TRBJ2-1
v_gene: TRBV6-2/TRBV6-3
CDR3aa: CASSFRGLAGGIYNEQFF
CDR3nt: TGTGCCAGCAGTTTCCGGGGACTAGCGGGAGGGATCTACAATGAGCAGTTCTTC

abundance: many
d_gene: TRBD1
j_gene: TRBJ1-5
v_gene: TRBV12-3/TRBV12-4
CDR3aa: CASSLTGDLPQHF
CDR3nt: TGTGCCAGCAGTTTAACAGGGGATCTGCCCCAGCATTTT

abundance: many
d_gene: TRBD1
j_gene: TRBJ2-5
v_gene: TRBV3-1
CDR3aa: CASSRGQGASEVGETQYF
CDR3nt: TGTGCCAGCAGCCGCGGACAGGGGGCCTCCGAAGTAGGAGAGACCCAGTACTTC

abundance: many
d_gene: TRBD1
j_gene: TRBJ2-7
v_gene: TRBV5-6
CDR3aa: CASSVPGTGAYEQYF
CDR3nt: TGTGCCAGCAGCGTTCCCGGGACAGGAGCCTACGAGCAGTACTTC

abundance: many
d_gene: TRBD1
j_gene: TRBJ2-4
v_gene: TRBV7-8
CDR3aa: CASSAQGVTKNIQYF
CDR3nt: TGTGCCAGCAGCGCCCAGGGGGTGACCAAAAACATTCAGTACTTC

abundance: many
d_gene: .
j_gene: TRBJ2-2
v_gene: TRBV7-3
CDR3aa: CASSGPSRELFF
CDR3nt: TGTGCCAGCAGCGGGCCTAGCAGGGAGCTGTTTTTT

abundance: .
d_gene: .
j_gene: TRBJ2-2
v_gene: TRBV12-3/TRBV12-4
CDR3aa: CASKSGGELFF
CDR3nt: TGTGCCAGCAAATCGGGCGGGGAGCTGTTTTTT

abundance: many
d_gene: TRBD2
j_gene: TRBJ2-7
v_gene: TRBV6-1
CDR3aa: CASSSQAGAYEQYF
CDR3nt: TGTGCCAGCAGTTCTCAGGCGGGGGCCTACGAGCAGTACTTC

abundance: many
d_gene: TRBD1
j_gene: TRBJ1-1
v_gene: TRBV7-9
CDR3aa: CASSSQGAAEAFF
CDR3nt: TGTGCCAGCAGCTCACAGGGGGCGGCTGAAGCTTTCTTT

abundance: few
d_gene: .
j_gene: TRBJ1-2
v_gene: TRBV6-5
CDR3aa: CASSSTRGELANYGYTF
CDR3nt: TGTGCCAGCAGTTCTACAAGGGGGGAACTTGCTAACTATGGCTACACCTTC

abundance: many
d_gene: .
j_gene: TRBJ2-7
v_gene: TRBV20-1
CDR3aa: CSASLYEQYF
CDR3nt: TGCAGTGCTAGTTTGTACGAGCAGTACTTC

abundance: many
d_gene: TRBD2
j_gene: TRBJ2-5
v_gene: TRBV20-1
CDR3aa: CSAWGGETQYF
CDR3nt: TGCAGTGCTTGGGGGGGAGAGACCCAGTACTTC

abundance: .
d_gene: TRBD1
j_gene: TRBJ1-5
v_gene: TRBV6-2/TRBV6-3
CDR3aa: CASRPAPGQHNQPQHF
CDR3nt: TGTGCCAGCAGACCCGCCCCGGGACAGCACAATCAGCCCCAGCATTTT

abundance: many
d_gene: TRBD2
j_gene: TRBJ2-3
v_gene: TRBV11-3
CDR3aa: CASSRGLASGADTQYF
CDR3nt: TGTGCCAGCAGCAGGGGACTAGCGAGTGGGGCAGATACGCAGTATTTT

abundance: many
d_gene: .
j_gene: TRBJ1-2
v_gene: TRBV20-1
CDR3aa: CSAIPPGDYGYTF
CDR3nt: TGCAGTGCCATCCCGCCGGGGGACTATGGCTACACCTTC

abundance: .
d_gene: .
j_gene: TRBJ1-1
v_gene: TRBV7-9
CDR3aa: CASSLATGSNTEAFF
CDR3nt: TGTGCCAGCAGCTTGGCGACAGGATCGAACACTGAAGCTTTCTTT

abundance: many
d_gene: .
j_gene: TRBJ1-1
v_gene: TRBV20-1
CDR3aa: CSARVSGAQNTEAFF
CDR3nt: TGCAGTGCTAGAGTATCAGGGGCTCAAAACACTGAAGCTTTCTTT

abundance: many
d_gene: .
j_gene: TRBJ2-1
v_gene: TRBV7-9
CDR3aa: CASSRSGQLSNSHNEQFF
CDR3nt: TGTGCCAGCAGCCGAAGTGGACAACTGAGCAATTCCCACAATGAGCAGTTCTTC